This record covers a single TCR beta chain. This CDR3 is also generated by other DNA sequences in the sample. This specimen belongs to a study of blood T cell repertoires in COVID-19. Turning to the study itself: Sites in the United States, Italy and Spain provided acute and convalescent COVID-19 samples.

Authors' analysis steps: Estimated nucleated cell counts came from reference gene primer amplification. Only in-frame clones appear in the TCRdb table, and some are missing; sequencing was by immunoSEQ multiplex PCR. V, J and clone size are taken as reported in that table, and D and trimming were inferred from the DNA itself. The table has roughly 56,000 clones, 75% to 90% seen once; the top ten hold 13% to 15%. CDR1 and CDR2 from the germline V gene are SGHAT and FQNNGV. The V and J ends lost 8 bases and 3 bases, in that order; junction bases with no gene match: 11. The CDR3 length is 15 residues. The sequenced sample consisted of peripheral blood. This receptor was obtained from a human donor in a cohort sampled during active COVID-19. The chain links TRBV11-2 to TRBJ2-7, with TRBD1 matching 9 bases. The CDR3 DNA is TGTGCCAGCTCTCTAAACACGGGACAGGGCTACGAGCAGTACTTC. It yields the protein CASSLNTGQGYEQYF.